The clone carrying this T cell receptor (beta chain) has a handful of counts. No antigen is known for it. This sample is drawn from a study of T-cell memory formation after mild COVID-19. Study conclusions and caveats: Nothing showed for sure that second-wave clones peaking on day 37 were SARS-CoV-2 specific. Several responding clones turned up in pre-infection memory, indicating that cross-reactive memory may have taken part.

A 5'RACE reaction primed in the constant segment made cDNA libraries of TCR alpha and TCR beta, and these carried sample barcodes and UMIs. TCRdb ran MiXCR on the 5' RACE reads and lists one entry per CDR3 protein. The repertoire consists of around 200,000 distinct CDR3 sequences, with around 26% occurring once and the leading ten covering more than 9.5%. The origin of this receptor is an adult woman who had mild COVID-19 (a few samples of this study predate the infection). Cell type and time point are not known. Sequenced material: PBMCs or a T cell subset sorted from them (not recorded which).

The CDR3 bases are TGCGCCAGCAGCAAGACTAGCGGCGGGTCAGATACGCAGTATTTT. It is translated as CASSKTSGGSDTQYF. This sequence joins TRBV5-1 and TRBJ2-3, with 9 nucleotides matching TRBD2. The V gene's germline CDR1 is SGHRS and CDR2 YFSETQ. CDR3 size: 15 residues. The junction had 7 bases not matched to a gene; V was cut back by 4 bases and J by 4 bases.